A selection of T cell receptor beta chains follows, all from one sample in a study of T cell repertoires in cytomegalovirus infection. Via MiXCR, TCRdb re-called the reads, giving one row per CDR3 protein. The sample shows some 600,000 distinct CDR3 sequences, roughly 26% of them seen only once. The sample taken for sequencing was CD8+ T cells from PBMCs. The receptor set was obtained from a human donor in good health (CMV status not recorded). Some clones in this sample may be carry-over from other donors' samples. CDR3s include the opening cysteine and the closing phenylalanine or tryptophan. D genes are given only for firm matches. Clone sizes are given selectively: once, few, many, or a class where the clone is expanded.

TRBD1	TRBV20-1	TRBJ2-3	NA	CSARVRDSNSTDTQYF	TGCAGTGCTAGAGTCCGGGACAGTAATAGCACAGATACGCAGTATTTT
TRBD1	TRBV23-1	TRBJ1-5	NA	CASSSGTDNQPQHF	TGCGCCAGCAGCTCCGGGACAGACAATCAGCCCCAGCATTTT
TRBD2	TRBV7-2	TRBJ2-3	NA	CASSVSGGAADTQYF	TGTGCCAGCAGCGTTAGCGGGGGGGCGGCAGATACGCAGTATTTT
NA	TRBV5-1	TRBJ1-1	NA	CASSLGHGIEAFF	TGCGCCAGCAGCTTGGGACACGGAATAGAAGCTTTCTTT
TRBD1	TRBV14	TRBJ1-2	few	CASSQDYGGQVYGYTF	TGTGCCAGCAGCCAAGATTACGGGGGACAGGTCTATGGCTACACCTTC
TRBD2	TRBV5-4	TRBJ2-5	NA	CASSLWLAGAAGETQYF	TGTGCCAGCAGCTTGTGGCTAGCGGGGGCCGCAGGGGAGACCCAGTACTTC
TRBD1	TRBV28	TRBJ2-5	few	CASTQGQVRGETQYF	TGTGCCAGCACTCAGGGACAGGTCAGGGGAGAGACCCAGTACTTC
NA	TRBV19	TRBJ1-1	NA	CASFKSEAFF	TGTGCCAGCTTTAAATCTGAAGCTTTCTTT
NA	TRBV29-1	TRBJ2-1	NA	CSVVDGSRSYNEQFF	TGCAGCGTTGTCGACGGCAGTCGATCCTACAATGAGCAGTTCTTC
NA	TRBV28	TRBJ2-1	few	CASSLSGTQNGNEQFF	TGTGCCAGCAGTTTAAGTGGGACCCAAAACGGCAATGAGCAGTTCTTC
TRBD1	TRBV4-3	TRBJ1-2	many	CASSQGTGEKYTF	TGCGCCAGCAGCCAAGGGACAGGGGAGAAATACACCTTC
NA	TRBV7-8	TRBJ2-7	many	CASSLELRVTYEQYF	TGTGCCAGCAGCTTAGAATTGCGGGTAACCTACGAGCAGTACTTC
NA	TRBV29-1	TRBJ2-1	few	CSVNLRDTHNEQFF	TGCAGCGTTAATCTCCGGGACACCCACAATGAGCAGTTCTTC
TRBD1	TRBV14	TRBJ2-5	NA	CASSQLAGGTQYF	TGTGCCAGCAGCCAATTGGCAGGGGGGACCCAGTACTTC
TRBD1	TRBV6-2/TRBV6-3	TRBJ2-5	few	CASSLFRDRGPSFGETQYF	TGTGCCAGCAGCCTATTCCGGGACAGGGGTCCCTCCTTTGGGGAGACCCAGTACTTC
NA	TRBV6-2/TRBV6-3	TRBJ2-5	few	CASSPVREPETQYF	TGTGCCAGCAGTCCTGTCCGGGAACCAGAGACCCAGTACTTC
NA	TRBV6-6	TRBJ1-2	few	CASSHNDRLPNYGYTF	TGTGCCAGCAGTCATAACGACAGGCTCCCTAACTATGGCTACACCTTC
NA	TRBV25-1	TRBJ1-5	few	CASSGGLDSNQPQHF	TGTGCCAGCAGTGGGGGTTTGGATAGCAATCAGCCCCAGCATTTT
TRBD1	TRBV4-1	TRBJ1-2	few	CASSRVGQGAFGYTF	TGCGCCAGCAGCCGGGTAGGACAGGGGGCTTTCGGCTACACCTTC
NA	TRBV7-2	TRBJ1-1	few	CASSLFGVEAFF	TGTGCCAGCAGCTTATTTGGGGTGGAGGCTTTCTTT
NA	TRBV29-1	TRBJ1-1	NA	CSAEMRGTNTEAFF	TGCAGCGCGGAGATGCGGGGTACGAACACTGAAGCTTTCTTT
TRBD1	TRBV28	TRBJ1-1	NA	CASSWGQGADTEAFF	TGTGCCAGCAGTTGGGGGCAGGGGGCGGACACTGAAGCTTTCTTT
NA	TRBV7-2	TRBJ1-1	many	CASSPSLMNTEAFF	TGTGCCAGCAGTCCTTCTCTGATGAACACTGAAGCTTTCTTT
NA	TRBV28	TRBJ2-5	many	CASSFAGSIQETQYF	TGTGCCAGCAGTTTTGCGGGGAGCATACAAGAGACCCAGTACTTC
NA	TRBV20-1	TRBJ2-1	NA	CSARPQPSYNEQFF	TGCAGTGCCAGGCCCCAGCCCTCCTACAATGAGCAGTTCTTC
NA	TRBV28	TRBJ2-5	NA	CASSLYRETQYF	TGTGCCAGCAGTTTGTATCGGGAGACCCAGTACTTC
TRBD2	TRBV2	TRBJ2-7	NA	CASRVGTSGAYEQYF	TGTGCCAGCAGAGTAGGGACTAGCGGGGCCTACGAGCAGTACTTC
TRBD1	TRBV9	TRBJ2-1	few	CASSDPGTGHEQFF	TGTGCCAGCAGCGACCCCGGGACAGGTCATGAGCAGTTCTTC
NA	TRBV9	TRBJ1-2	NA	CASSVQGQFTF	TGTGCCAGCAGCGTACAGGGGCAGTTCACCTTC
NA	TRBV19	TRBJ2-1	NA	CASSVTDSSYNEQFF	TGTGCCAGTAGTGTGACAGATAGCTCCTACAATGAGCAGTTCTTC
NA	TRBV14	TRBJ1-1	NA	CASSQGGGVNTEAFF	TGTGCCAGCAGCCAAGGTGGAGGGGTGAACACTGAAGCTTTCTTT